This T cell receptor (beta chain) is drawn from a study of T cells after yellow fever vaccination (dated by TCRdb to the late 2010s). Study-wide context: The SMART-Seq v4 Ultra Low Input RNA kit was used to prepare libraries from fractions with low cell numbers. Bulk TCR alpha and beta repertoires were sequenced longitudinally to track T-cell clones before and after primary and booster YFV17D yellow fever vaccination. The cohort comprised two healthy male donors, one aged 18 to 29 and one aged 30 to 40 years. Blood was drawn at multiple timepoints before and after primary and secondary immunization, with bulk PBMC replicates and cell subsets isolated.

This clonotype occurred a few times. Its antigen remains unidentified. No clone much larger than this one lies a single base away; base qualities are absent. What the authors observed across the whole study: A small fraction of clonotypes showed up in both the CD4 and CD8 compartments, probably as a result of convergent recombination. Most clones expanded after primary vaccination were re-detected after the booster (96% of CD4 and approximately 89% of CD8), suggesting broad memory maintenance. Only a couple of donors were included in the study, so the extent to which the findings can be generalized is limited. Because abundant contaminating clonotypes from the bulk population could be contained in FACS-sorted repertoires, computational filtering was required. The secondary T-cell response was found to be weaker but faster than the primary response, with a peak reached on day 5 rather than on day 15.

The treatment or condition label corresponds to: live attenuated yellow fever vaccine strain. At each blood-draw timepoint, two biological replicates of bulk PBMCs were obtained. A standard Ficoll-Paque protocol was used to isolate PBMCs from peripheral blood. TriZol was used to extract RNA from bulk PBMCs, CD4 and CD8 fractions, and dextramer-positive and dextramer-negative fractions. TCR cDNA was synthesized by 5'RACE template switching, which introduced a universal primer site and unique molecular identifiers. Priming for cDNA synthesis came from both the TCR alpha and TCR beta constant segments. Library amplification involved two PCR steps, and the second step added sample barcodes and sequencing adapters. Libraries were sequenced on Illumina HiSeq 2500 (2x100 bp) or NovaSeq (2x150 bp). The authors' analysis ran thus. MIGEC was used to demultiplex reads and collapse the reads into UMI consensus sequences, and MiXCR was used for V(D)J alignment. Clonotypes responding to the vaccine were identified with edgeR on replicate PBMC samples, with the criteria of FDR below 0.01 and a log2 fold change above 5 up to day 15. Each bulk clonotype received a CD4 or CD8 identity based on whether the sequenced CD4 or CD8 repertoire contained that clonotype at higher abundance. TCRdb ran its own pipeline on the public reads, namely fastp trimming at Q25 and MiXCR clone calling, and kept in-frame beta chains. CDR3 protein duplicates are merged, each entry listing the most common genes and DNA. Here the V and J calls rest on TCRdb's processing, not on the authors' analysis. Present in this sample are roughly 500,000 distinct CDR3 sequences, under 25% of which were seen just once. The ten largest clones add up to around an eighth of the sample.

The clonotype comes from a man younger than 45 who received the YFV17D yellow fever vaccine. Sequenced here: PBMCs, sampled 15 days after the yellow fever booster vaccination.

The DNA is TGTGCCAGCACCAGACAGTTGCGGGAGCTGTTTTTT. It is translated as CASTRQLRELFF. The rearranged segments are TRBV6-2 or TRBV6-3 and TRBJ2-2, and perhaps TRBD1 as D gene, on 5 matching bases. V drops 7 bases and J drops 9 bases, leaving 12 bases in between. The germline V gene encodes CDR1 MNHEY and CDR2 SVGEGT. The CDR3 runs 12 amino acids, cysteine and phenylalanine included. The sequence is cut down to CDR3 DNA, 36 bases in frame from base 1.